This T cell receptor (beta chain) stems from a study of blood T cells in healthy people across ages. About the study: Template-switching capture recovered about one barcoded beta molecule per two T cells.

The CDR3 extends over 13 amino acids. Germline values: CDR1 SGHVS, CDR2 FQNEAQ. With V trimmed by 1 base and J by 10 bases, 3 bases remained unmatched. Study conclusions and caveats: Diversity of TCR beta correlated strongly with naive T cell percentage. Researchers said unsorted PBMCs prevented a conclusive naive versus antigen-experienced comparison.

The authors ran a second PCR of about 7 to 11 cycles using a sample-barcoded 5' primer and a J-beta primer mix. TCRdb re-analysed the 5' RACE reads in MiXCR, keeping a single row per CDR3 protein. The sample consists of over 1.5 million distinct CDR3 sequences, approximately 50% of them appearing once. With regard to this clonotype: Its antigen is as yet unknown.

This TCR was sampled from a woman in her 40s in good health. V gene TRBV7-8 combines with J gene TRBJ1-5; TRBD1 agrees at 8 bases. Source material: blood. The CDR3 region is CASSLDTGGPQHF. The CDR3, as DNA: TGTGCCAGCAGCTTAGACACAGGGGGTCCCCAGCATTTT.